This is a list of T cell receptor beta chains from one sample in a study of blood T cell repertoires in COVID-19. Sequenced by immunoSEQ multiplex PCR; TCRdb stores in-frame clones only, minus some. The sample has about 6,600 clones, roughly nine tenths seen once. The sequencing input was peripheral blood. These receptors all come from a human donor in a cohort sampled during active COVID-19. The donor label of this sample is uncertain. CDR3s leave out the opening cysteine and the closing phenylalanine or tryptophan. The D gene is left open where the match is weak.

d_call: -
v_call: TRBV7-3
j_call: TRBJ1-6
cdr3_aa: ASSPAGGANSPLH

d_call: TRBD1
v_call: TRBV10-3
j_call: TRBJ1-1
cdr3_aa: AIKGDQQGAKTEAF

d_call: -
v_call: TRBV29-1
j_call: TRBJ1-1
cdr3_aa: SGGQEAF

d_call: TRBD2
v_call: TRBV4-2
j_call: TRBJ2-1
cdr3_aa: ASSQDQRRGAYNEQF

d_call: -
v_call: TRBV7-9
j_call: TRBJ1-2
cdr3_aa: ASSLAASPSGGYT

d_call: TRBD1
v_call: TRBV19
j_call: TRBJ1-1
cdr3_aa: ASDTQFDRGFTEAF

d_call: -
v_call: TRBV6-5
j_call: TRBJ1-2
cdr3_aa: ASSYWGGWYGYT

d_call: -
v_call: TRBV19
j_call: TRBJ2-7
cdr3_aa: ASQGRRPDEQY

d_call: -
v_call: TRBV5-1
j_call: TRBJ1-1
cdr3_aa: ASSLAKTPGTEAF

d_call: -
v_call: TRBV5-1
j_call: TRBJ2-3
cdr3_aa: ASSLNRASTDTQY

d_call: -
v_call: TRBV19
j_call: TRBJ1-6
cdr3_aa: ASTEQGRNSPLH

d_call: TRBD2
v_call: TRBV18
j_call: TRBJ2-7
cdr3_aa: ASSPNFAGGLEQY

d_call: TRBD2
v_call: TRBV2
j_call: TRBJ2-1
cdr3_aa: ASRDSGGAGYNEQF

d_call: -
v_call: TRBV4-1
j_call: TRBJ1-1
cdr3_aa: ASSLDRYTEAF

d_call: TRBD1
v_call: TRBV3-1/TRBV3-2
j_call: TRBJ2-7
cdr3_aa: ASSPMTGATYEQY

d_call: TRBD1
v_call: TRBV3-1/TRBV3-2
j_call: TRBJ2-7
cdr3_aa: ASSWGRGFEQY

d_call: TRBD1
v_call: TRBV29-1
j_call: TRBJ1-2
cdr3_aa: SVGGQGWDYGYT

d_call: TRBD1
v_call: TRBV5-1
j_call: TRBJ2-7
cdr3_aa: ASSGQGAYEQY

d_call: TRBD1
v_call: TRBV5-4
j_call: TRBJ2-7
cdr3_aa: ASSSQGRGRYEQY

d_call: -
v_call: TRBV7-9
j_call: TRBJ1-1
cdr3_aa: ASSWDTPNTEAF

d_call: -
v_call: TRBV11-2
j_call: TRBJ1-1
cdr3_aa: ASSFQGNTEAF

d_call: TRBD1
v_call: TRBV7-3
j_call: TRBJ2-2
cdr3_aa: ASSKTGKNTGELF

d_call: -
v_call: TRBV5-5
j_call: TRBJ1-4
cdr3_aa: ASSATGGNEKLF

d_call: TRBD2
v_call: TRBV3-1/TRBV3-2
j_call: TRBJ2-7
cdr3_aa: ASSQGLAGPYEQY

d_call: TRBD1
v_call: TRBV29-1
j_call: TRBJ1-1
cdr3_aa: SVAGQGHGGF

d_call: -
v_call: TRBV20-1
j_call: TRBJ1-2
cdr3_aa: SASPWGLSYGYT

d_call: -
v_call: TRBV7-8
j_call: TRBJ2-7
cdr3_aa: ASSGRRGEYEQY

d_call: -
v_call: TRBV19
j_call: TRBJ1-6
cdr3_aa: ASSEESSYNSPLH

d_call: TRBD1
v_call: TRBV11-3
j_call: TRBJ2-1
cdr3_aa: ASSMGQGSRNEQF

d_call: TRBD2
v_call: TRBV7-3
j_call: TRBJ2-7
cdr3_aa: ASSLTGTSGTYEQY

d_call: TRBD2
v_call: TRBV19
j_call: TRBJ2-2
cdr3_aa: ASSIERTRTTGELF

d_call: TRBD1
v_call: TRBV7-3
j_call: TRBJ1-5
cdr3_aa: ASSLNPGTGSGQPQH

d_call: TRBD1
v_call: TRBV6-4
j_call: TRBJ2-3
cdr3_aa: ASSGEGQGTDTQY

d_call: TRBD1
v_call: TRBV7-9
j_call: TRBJ1-3
cdr3_aa: ASSLQGPSSGNTIY

d_call: TRBD1
v_call: TRBV2
j_call: TRBJ1-5
cdr3_aa: ASSFNRGPLGQPQH

d_call: TRBD1
v_call: TRBV29-1
j_call: TRBJ2-5
cdr3_aa: SVEQGEVETQY

d_call: -
v_call: TRBV19
j_call: TRBJ2-7
cdr3_aa: ASSIRGEQY

d_call: -
v_call: TRBV28
j_call: TRBJ2-7
cdr3_aa: ASSPRAVHYEQY

d_call: -
v_call: TRBV28
j_call: TRBJ2-1
cdr3_aa: ASRSPVAVDSYNEQF

d_call: -
v_call: TRBV2
j_call: TRBJ1-1
cdr3_aa: ASKVDGAVRNTEAF